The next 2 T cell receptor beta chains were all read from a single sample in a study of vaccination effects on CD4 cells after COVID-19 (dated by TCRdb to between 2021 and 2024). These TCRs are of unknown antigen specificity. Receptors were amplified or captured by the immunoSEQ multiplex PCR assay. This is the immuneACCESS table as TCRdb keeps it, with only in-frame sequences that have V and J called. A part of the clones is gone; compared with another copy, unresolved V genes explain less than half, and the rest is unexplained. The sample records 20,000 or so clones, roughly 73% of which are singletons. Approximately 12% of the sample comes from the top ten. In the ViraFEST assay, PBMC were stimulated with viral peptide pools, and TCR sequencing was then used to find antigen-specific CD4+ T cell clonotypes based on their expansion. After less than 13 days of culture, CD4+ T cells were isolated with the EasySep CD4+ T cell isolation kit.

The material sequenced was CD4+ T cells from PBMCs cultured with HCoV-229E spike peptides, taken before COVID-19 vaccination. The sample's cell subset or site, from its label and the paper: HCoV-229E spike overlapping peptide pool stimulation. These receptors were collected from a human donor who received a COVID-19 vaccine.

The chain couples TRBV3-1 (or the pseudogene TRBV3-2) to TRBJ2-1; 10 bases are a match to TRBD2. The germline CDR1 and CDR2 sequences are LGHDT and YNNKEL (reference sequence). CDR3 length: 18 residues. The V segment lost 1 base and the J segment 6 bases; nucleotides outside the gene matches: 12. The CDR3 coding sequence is TGTGCCAGCAGCCAAGCCTTTCGGGTTAGCGGGAGGTTCAATGAGCAGTTCTTC. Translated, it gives CASSQAFRVSGRFNEQFF.

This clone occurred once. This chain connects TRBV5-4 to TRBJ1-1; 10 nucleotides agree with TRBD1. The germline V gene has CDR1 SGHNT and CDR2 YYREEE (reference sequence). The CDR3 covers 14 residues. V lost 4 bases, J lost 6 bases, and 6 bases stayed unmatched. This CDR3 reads CASSDRQGASEAFF. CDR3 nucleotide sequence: TGTGCCAGCAGCGACCGACAGGGGGCCTCTGAAGCTTTCTTT.